The rows below give T cell receptor beta chains drawn from one sample of a study of beta chain features in type 1 diabetes. Produced via immunoSEQ multiplex PCR; TCRdb's table is partial and in-frame only. This table has 400,000 to 600,000 clones, over 25% appearing once. Sequenced material: naive CD4+ T cells from blood. Every receptor here comes from a man in his late teens or twenties in good health. The CDR3 runs from the conserved cysteine through the conserved F or W. Fields, in order: V gene, D gene, clone size, J gene, CDR3 DNA, CDR3 protein. The D gene is left open where the match is weak. The size entry is marked missing in some rows and otherwise reads once, few, many or a size class.

TRBV7-9	.	.	TRBJ2-7	TGTGCCAGCAGCCCCCCGGGCGGCAGCTCCTACGAGCAGTACTTC	CASSPPGGSSYEQYF
TRBV7-3	.	.	TRBJ1-1	TGTGCCAGCAGCTTAACAGGGGTGAACACTGAAGCTTTCTTT	CASSLTGVNTEAFF
TRBV4-1	TRBD2	few	TRBJ2-4	TGCGCCAGCAGCCAAGAGGGAGCGGGAAGGTCCAAAAACATTCAGTACTTC	CASSQEGAGRSKNIQYF
TRBV20-1	.	.	TRBJ2-7	TGCAGTTTCCCGCTTTGCGAGCAGTACTTC	CSFPLCEQYF
TRBV10-3	TRBD1	few	TRBJ2-7	TGTGCCATCAGTCCAGGGGGCGCGTCCTACGAGCAGTACTTC	CAISPGGASYEQYF
TRBV29-1	TRBD1	few	TRBJ2-7	TGCAGCGCTGGACAGGGGTCCTACGAGCAGTACTTC	CSAGQGSYEQYF
TRBV2	TRBD1	.	TRBJ2-5	TGTGCCAGCAGAAAAGACAGGGCGAGTGAGACCCAGTACTTC	CASRKDRASETQYF
TRBV15	.	few	TRBJ2-5	TGTGCCACCAGCAGAGAATGGGACTTCCAAGAGACCCAGTACTTC	CATSREWDFQETQYF
TRBV12-5	.	.	TRBJ1-5	TGTGCTAGTGCCCTACAGGGAGGCAATCAGCCCCAGCATTTT	CASALQGGNQPQHF
TRBV10-3	.	few	TRBJ2-1	TGTGCCATCAGTGAGTTTGCGGGCAATGAGCAGTTCTTC	CAISEFAGNEQFF
TRBV30	.	.	TRBJ1-5	TGTGCCTGGAACCTTCGGGCAGGGGGCAATCAGCCCCAGCATTTT	CAWNLRAGGNQPQHF
TRBV4-3	TRBD2	.	TRBJ2-2	TGCGCCAGCAGCCAATCCCAGGGAGGGACCGGGGAGCTGTTTTTT	CASSQSQGGTGELFF
TRBV15	TRBD1	few	TRBJ2-1	TGTGCCACCAGCAGAGTCTCGGGACAGAACAATGAGCAGTTCTTC	CATSRVSGQNNEQFF
TRBV7-2	TRBD2	.	TRBJ2-1	TGTGCCAGCAGCTCGAGCGGGAGGTCAGGTAATGAGCAGTTCTTC	CASSSSGRSGNEQFF
TRBV18	.	once	TRBJ2-3	TGTGCCAGCTCCCAGTTGACAGGAAGCACAGATACGCAGTATTTT	CASSQLTGSTDTQYF
TRBV5-1	TRBD1	once	TRBJ2-5	TGCGCCAGCAGCTTGACGGGACAGCAAGAGACCCAGTACTTC	CASSLTGQQETQYF
TRBV4-2	.	few	TRBJ2-7	TGTGCCAGCAGCCAAGGACTAGACTCCTACGAGCAGTACTTC	CASSQGLDSYEQYF
TRBV5-4	.	.	TRBJ2-1	TGTGCCAGCAGCCTGGGACCTCCCGATGAGCAGTTCTTC	CASSLGPPDEQFF
TRBV7-9	.	few	TRBJ2-3	TGTGCCAGCAGCTCGATCACAGATACGCAGTATTTT	CASSSITDTQYF
TRBV4-1	.	once	TRBJ2-5	TGCGCCAGCAGCCAAGACTGGGGACAGACCCAGTACTTC	CASSQDWGQTQYF
TRBV6-6	.	.	TRBJ2-7	TGTGCCAGCAGGACAGAAAACTACGAGCAGTACTTC	CASRTENYEQYF
TRBV6-5	.	.	TRBJ2-3	TGTGCCAGCTCCCAACGCCGGGCAGATACGCAGTATTTT	CASSQRRADTQYF
TRBV9	.	few	TRBJ2-7	TGTGCCAGCAGCGTAGCCGGGGGCGAAGAGCAGTACTTC	CASSVAGGEEQYF
TRBV23-1	.	.	TRBJ2-1	TGCGCCAGCAGTCAACAGGGGCCATACAATGAGCAGTTCTTC	CASSQQGPYNEQFF
TRBV11-3	.	few	TRBJ2-1	TGTGCCAGCAGCTCGAACAATGAGCAGTTCTTC	CASSSNNEQFF
TRBV11-2	.	.	TRBJ2-5	TGTGCCAGCAGCTTCGACAGAGAGACCCAGTACTTC	CASSFDRETQYF
TRBV5-1	.	.	TRBJ2-7	TGCGCCAGCAGCTTGGACTACCTCTACGAGCAGTACTTC	CASSLDYLYEQYF
TRBV18	.	.	TRBJ2-3	TGTGCCAGCTCACCACAGGCAGGGAGCACAGATACGCAGTATTTT	CASSPQAGSTDTQYF
TRBV5-1	.	.	TRBJ2-1	TGCGCCAGCAGCTTGGAAGGCACCCGGGGCAATGAGCAGTTCTTC	CASSLEGTRGNEQFF
TRBV5-1	TRBD2	few	TRBJ2-7	TGCGCCAGCAGTCGAGCTAGCGGGAGGGCCAATCAAGGCTCCGAGCAGTACTTC	CASSRASGRANQGSEQYF
TRBV2	.	.	TRBJ1-2	TGTGCCAGCAGTGAAGCGTCCAGTGTCTATGGCTACACCTTC	CASSEASSVYGYTF
TRBV29-1	.	.	TRBJ1-2	TGCAGCGTTGCCAGGGGAGGCGGCTACACCTTC	CSVARGGGYTF
TRBV5-1	TRBD1	.	TRBJ2-5	TGCGCCAGCAGCTTCCAGGGGGCTGAAGAGACCCAGTACTTC	CASSFQGAEETQYF
TRBV23-1	.	few	TRBJ1-4	TGCGCCAGCAGTCAATCGGGGCGGGTGGGTGAAAAACTGTTTTTT	CASSQSGRVGEKLFF
TRBV9	.	.	TRBJ2-7	TGTGCCAGCAGCGCGAGGAGCTCCTACGAGCAGTACTTC	CASSARSSYEQYF
TRBV18	.	.	TRBJ2-1	TGTGCCAGCTCACAGTTAGCGGATTCCTACAATGAGCAGTTCTTC	CASSQLADSYNEQFF
TRBV7-2	TRBD1	.	TRBJ2-5	TGTGCCAGCAGCCAAGGACAGGGGGAGACCCAGTACTTC	CASSQGQGETQYF
TRBV6-5	.	.	TRBJ2-7	TGTGCCAGCAGTTTCAACTCCGTGGGTACCTACGAGCAGTACTTC	CASSFNSVGTYEQYF
TRBV9	.	.	TRBJ2-2	TGTGCCAGCAGCGTAGTGGGAGAGACGAGGACCGGGGAGCTGTTTTTT	CASSVVGETRTGELFF
TRBV2	TRBD2	.	TRBJ2-2	TGTGCCAGCAGTGCCGGGACTACGAACACCGGGGAGCTGTTTTTT	CASSAGTTNTGELFF
TRBV7-3	.	.	TRBJ1-1	TGTGCCAGCACCCATTCTAGGGCCACGAACACTGAAGCTTTCTTT	CASTHSRATNTEAFF
TRBV5-1	TRBD2	.	TRBJ2-4	TGCGCCAGCAGCTTGGGGACTAGCGGGCTTCTTGGGGCCCTATCCAAAAACATTCAGTACTTC	CASSLGTSGLLGALSKNIQYF